The following is a TCR beta chain sequence with its context. With 10-nucleotide random UMIs included, cDNA was synthesized by 5'RACE. One entry per CDR3 protein results from TCRdb running MiXCR on the 5' RACE reads. Of about 79,000 distinct CDR3 sequences in the sample, roughly 14% are singletons; the top ten hold 6.5% to 8%. The data were obtained in a study of neurological immune-mediated disorders. What was sequenced was PBMCs. The receptor comes from a woman aged 45-65 years in good health.

The chain's CDR3 is CSARDPYRDSYF. For the CDR3, the DNA is TGCAGTGCTAGAGATCCCTATCGGGACTCGTACTTC. The chain recombines TRBV20-1 with TRBJ2-7; D is perhaps TRBD2 (6 bases). Germline CDR1 DFQATT, CDR2 SNEGSKA (reference sequence). The ends were cut back, 0 bases at V and 12 bases at J, with 15 bases in the middle. The CDR3 loop spans 12 amino acids.